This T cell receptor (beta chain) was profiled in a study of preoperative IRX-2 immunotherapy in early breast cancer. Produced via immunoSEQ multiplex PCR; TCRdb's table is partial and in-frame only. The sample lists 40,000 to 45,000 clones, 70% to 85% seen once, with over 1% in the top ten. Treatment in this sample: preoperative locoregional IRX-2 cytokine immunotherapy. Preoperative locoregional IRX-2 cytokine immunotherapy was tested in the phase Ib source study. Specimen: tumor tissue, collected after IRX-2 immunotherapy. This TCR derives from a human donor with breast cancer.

This CDR3 reads CASSYEGVRTEAFF. The CDR3 DNA reads TGTGCCAGCAGTTACGAGGGAGTTCGGACTGAAGCTTTCTTT. The rearrangement joins TRBV6-8 to TRBJ1-1; D gene unclear. Germline lookup yields CDR1 MNHGY and CDR2 SAAAGT. This CDR3 comprises 14 residues. V lost 2 bases and J 5 bases, leaving 12 bases between the germline ends.